These 18 T cell receptor beta chains share one sample of origin, sequenced in a study of tissue T cells after allogeneic stem cell transplantation. Sequencing was performed with immunoSEQ multiplex PCR; in TCRdb, only in-frame clones are kept and a portion is missing. The data hold about 3,700 clones, with approximately 48% observed a single time. The time point is: mouse harvest day 7 after allogeneic transplant. Mouse grafts combined 10^7 T-cell-depleted bone marrow cells with 10^6 splenic CD5+ T cells. Specimen: lymph node tissue. These receptors were taken from a female BALB/c mouse given C57BL/6 T cells with graft-versus-host disease after an allogeneic hematopoietic cell transplant.

On this clone: Gene names are mouse gene names. The read comes to an end 1 residue before the CDR3 does, leaving the germline J gene to fill in the end. The chain combines TRBV20 with TRBJ2-4; 9 nucleotides match TRBD1. CDR1 and CDR2 from the germline V gene are GFQATS and STVNSAI. The CDR3 totals 14 residues. The V segment lost 2 bases and the J segment 2 bases; nucleotides outside the gene matches: 2. CDR3 amino acids: CGARTGGVQNTLYF. The DNA read from the CDR3 is TGTGGTGCTAGGACAGGGGGCGTTCAAAACACCTTGTAC.

This clone was found a few times. Mouse names are used for the genes. Read data end 1 residue before the CDR3 end; the end is taken from the germline J gene. This chain uses TRBV3 with TRBJ2-4; 10 bases align to TRBD2. Losses at the gene ends were 5 bases for V and 1 base for J; bases not matched to a gene: 6. The CDR3 loop spans 16 amino acids. CDR1 SNHLY and CDR2 FYNGKV come from the germline V gene (reference sequence). Incomplete CDR3 DNA: TGTGCCAGCAGCCTCTGGGGGGGCGCCGGTCAAAACACCTTGTAC. Protein: CASSLWGGAGQNTLY. The whole CDR3 protein reads CASSLWGGAGQNTLYF.

This clone was seen a handful of times. Germline and genes here are mouse. The read ends 1 residue early relative to the CDR3; the germline J gene fills the gap. J is TRBJ1-4 and V is TRBV5; D is uncertain. Trimming pared 0 bases from V and 5 bases from J, leaving 1 base between. The CDR3 extends over 12 amino acids. Germline lookup yields CDR1 LGHNA and CDR2 YNLKQL (reference sequence). Here the CDR3 reads CASSQDNERLFF. The part of the CDR3 DNA that was read is TGTGCCAGCAGCCAAGATAACGAAAGATTATTT.

A note on this clone: Any gene name here is a mouse gene name. The CDR3 end falls 1 residue outside the read, so it is completed with the germline J gene. This chain connects TRBV21 to TRBJ1-6; 11 bases align to TRBD1. TRBV21 is filed as an ORF, its function uncertain. TRBJ1-6 is treated as an ORF (open reading frame) with a function not yet certain. The trim removed 2 bases at V and 6 bases at J, leaving 3 bases unmatched. The CDR3 is 16 amino acids. CDR3 region: CASSQPGTGGNSPLYF. CDR3 DNA, as far as it was read: TGTGCTAGCAGTCAACCCGGGACAGGGGGTAATTCGCCCCTCTAC.

In the case of this clone: All gene names here are mouse names. Sequencing ends 1 residue short of the CDR3 end; the germline J gene provides the rest. The chain has TRBV13-1 and TRBJ2-1, with TRBD1 matching over 10 bases. This CDR3 has 15 amino acids. From germline, CDR1 is NSHNY and CDR2 SYGAGN. Losses at the gene ends were 2 bases for V and 4 bases for J; bases not matched to a gene: 3. CDR3: CASSDRDRGYAEQFF. The CDR3 bases that were read are TGTGCCAGCAGTGACCGGGACAGGGGATATGCTGAGCAGTTC.

This clone was seen a few times. Mouse germline and gene names are used. The read terminates 1 residue before the CDR3 end, so the remaining end is supplied by the germline J gene. The rearrangement uses TRBV26 and TRBJ1-2; 11 bases are a match to TRBD1. The junction had 4 bases not matched to a gene; V was cut back by 6 bases and J by 4 bases. Germline lookup yields CDR1 KGHPV and CDR2 FQNQEV (reference sequence). This CDR3 is 14 amino acids long. The CDR3 sequence is CASRPGQGGSDYTF. The DNA read from the CDR3 is TGTGCCAGCAGACCGGGACAGGGGGGCTCCGACTACACC. The variable domain in full, completed from reference TRBV26 and TRBJ1-2, reads NSKVIQTPRYLVKGQGQKAKMRCIPEKGHPVVFWYQQNKNNEFKFLINFQNQEVLQQIDMTEKRFSAECPSNSPCSLEIQSSEAGDSALYLCASRPGQGGSDYTFGSGTRLLVI.

For this clone: The gene names given are mouse names. Coverage ceases 1 residue before the CDR3 finishes, and the germline J gene fills in the end. The chain links TRBV31 to TRBJ1-4; TRBD1 is a possible D gene (5 bases). From germline, CDR1 is GKSSPN and CDR2 SITVG. Trimming pared 0 bases from V and 0 bases from J, leaving 8 bases between. This CDR3 is 15 amino acids long. The CDR3 sequence is CAWSLNRLSNERLFF. Incomplete CDR3 DNA: TGTGCCTGGAGTCTAAACAGGCTTTCCAACGAAAGATTATTT.

Comments on this clone: Gene names are the mouse ones. The missing CDR3 end, 1 residue past where the read stops, is filled in from the germline J gene. The rearrangement joins TRBV12-1 to TRBJ1-6; 11 nucleotides agree with TRBD1. TRBJ1-6 is sorted into the ORF group, with uncertain function. V lost 3 bases, J lost 2 bases, and 5 bases stayed unmatched. This CDR3 has 17 residues. CDR1 is SGHSN, CDR2 HYEKVE, per germline. Partial CDR3 DNA: TGTGCCAGCTCTAACGGACAGGGGGCGACCTATAATTCGCCCCTCTAC. This gives the protein CASSNGQGATYNSPLY. The entire CDR3 sequence reads CASSNGQGATYNSPLYF.

With respect to this clone: Germline and genes here are mouse. Read data end 1 residue before the CDR3 end; the end is taken from the germline J gene. This rearrangement joins TRBV13-1 to TRBJ1-1; the match to TRBD1 covers 10 bases. V was pared by 0 bases and J by 11 bases, with 1 base of the junction left unmatched. The germline CDR1 and CDR2 sequences are NSHNY and SYGAGN. The CDR3 has 12 amino acids. CDR3 loop: CASSDGGQGVFF. CDR3 bases read: TGTGCCAGCAGTGATGGGGGACAGGGGGTCTTC.

As to this clone: Mouse gene names apply. The read gets to within 1 residue of the CDR3 end, and the germline J gene fills in the rest. The chain carries TRBV31 and TRBJ2-1; D is possibly TRBD1 (5 bases). V was cut by 0 bases and J by 3 bases, with 12 bases left in between. This CDR3 is 15 amino acids long. In germline, CDR1 is GKSSPN, CDR2 SITVG. The sequenced CDR3 bases are TGTGCCTGGAGTCTAGAGGGGAGACTCTATGCTGAGCAGTTC. Amino acid sequence: CAWSLEGRLYAEQF. The whole CDR3 sequence is CAWSLEGRLYAEQFF.

A note on this clone: Mouse germline and gene names are used. The DNA ends 1 residue before the CDR3 does, and the rest of the CDR3 is filled in from the germline J gene. V gene TRBV19 combines with J gene TRBJ2-3; D gene unclear. V dropped 2 bases and J dropped 10 bases, with 14 bases sitting between them. The CDR3 covers 13 residues. Germline CDR1 reads FNHDT; CDR2 reads SITEND (reference sequence). Incomplete CDR3 DNA: TGTGCCAGCAGTATCGGTAGGCCATCCCCGCTGTAT. Its translation: CASSIGRPSPLY. In full, the CDR3 is CASSIGRPSPLYF.

Concerning this clone: Mouse gene names apply. The sequenced fragment ends 1 residue before the CDR3 boundary, so the rest is inferred from the germline J gene. The V gene is TRBV24, the J gene TRBJ2-7; 12 nucleotides align to TRBD2. Germline loops: CDR1 KGHTA, CDR2 FRNEEI. The CDR3 length is 16 residues. V lost 3 bases and J lost 4; bases outside the gene matches: 7. CDR3 DNA, as far as it was read: TGTGCCAGCAGTCTCCATCGACTGGGGGGGCAATATGAACAGTAC. Amino acids: CASSLHRLGGQYEQY. In full, the CDR3 is CASSLHRLGGQYEQYF.

Concerning this clone itself: Gene and germline names: mouse. The read ends 1 residue before the CDR3 terminus; that terminus is restored from the germline J gene. The rearrangement joins TRBV15 to TRBJ2-7; 7 bases align to TRBD1. The CDR3 runs 12 residues. Germline CDR1 and CDR2: SGHND and FRSKSL. V lost 5 bases, J lost 6 bases, and 4 bases stayed unmatched. CDR3 protein: CASSRQGGEQYF. The CDR3 DNA, read in part, is TGTGCCAGCAGTCGACAGGGTGGTGAACAGTAC.

Only a few counts were recorded for this clone. The germline and genes are mouse ones. The CDR3 end is not reached by the read, which stops 1 residue before it; the germline J gene fills it in. The rearrangement uses TRBV15 and TRBJ2-7; 7 positions match TRBD2. Trimming removed 6 bases from V and 2 bases from J; junction bases left unmatched: 1. There are 12 residues in the CDR3. CDR1 and CDR2 from the germline V gene are SGHND and FRSKSL. CDR3 bases read: TGTGCCAGCAGGGGGACTGCCTATGAACAGTAC. This translates into CASRGTAYEQY. In full, the CDR3 is CASRGTAYEQYF. Filled out from reference TRBV15 and TRBJ2-7, the complete variable domain reads DAGVTQTPRHEVAEKGQTIILKCEPVSGHNDLFWYRQTKIQGLELLSYFRSKSLMEDGGAFKDRFKAEMLNSSFSTLKIQPTEPKDSAVYLCASRGTAYEQYFGPGTRLTVL.

Points on this clone: Mouse germline and gene names are used. The read terminates 1 residue ahead of where the CDR3 ends, so the germline J gene completes it. The V gene is TRBV1, the J gene TRBJ2-5; TRBD1 matches 10 bases. CDR3 length: 13 residues. Trimming cost V 6 bases and J 6 bases; bases outside gene matches: 3. Germline-derived CDR1 and CDR2 are NSQYPW and LRSPGD (reference sequence). Here the CDR3 reads CTCSDRGQDTQYF. CDR3 DNA (partial): TGCACCTGCAGCGACAGGGGGCAGGACACCCAGTAC.

A note on this clone: Gene names and germline match the mouse. Read sequence stops 1 residue before the CDR3 end, and the germline J gene provides the missing end. V gene TRBV4 combines with J gene TRBJ1-4, with D unclear. The CDR3 consists of 14 residues. Germline V lookup: CDR1 LGHDT, CDR2 YNNKQL (reference sequence). Trimming removed 4 bases from V and 0 bases from J, with 6 bases in between. The CDR3 spells CASSSTISNERLFF. CDR3 DNA (partial): TGTGCCAGCAGCTCGACAATTTCCAACGAAAGATTATTT.

As regards this clone: Germline and genes here are mouse. The read ends 1 residue before the CDR3 terminus; that terminus is restored from the germline J gene. V and J are TRBV29 and TRBJ2-2, with 10 bases that match TRBD1. The CDR3 consists of 16 residues. CDR1 is MSHET, CDR2 SYDVDS, per germline. V was pared by 3 bases and J by 3 bases, with 4 bases of the junction left unmatched. CDR3 DNA (partial): TGTGCTAGCAGTTTCCCGGGACAGGGGTACACCGGGCAGCTCTAC. As protein: CASSFPGQGYTGQLY. The entire CDR3 is CASSFPGQGYTGQLYF.

Comment on this clone: Gene labels here are mouse ones. Incomplete CDR3 DNA: TGTGCCAGCAGTGCTCCAAGGGGGGGGACCGGGCAGCTCTAC. Translation: CASSAPRGGTGQLY. The whole CDR3 sequence is CASSAPRGGTGQLYF. The rearrangement joins TRBV13-1 to TRBJ2-2, with D perhaps TRBD2 (7 bases). The read halts 1 residue ahead of the CDR3 end, with the missing end drawn from the germline J gene. The CDR3 totals 15 residues. Per germline, CDR1 NSHNY and CDR2 SYGAGN. Trimming pared 3 bases from V and 5 bases from J, leaving 14 bases between.